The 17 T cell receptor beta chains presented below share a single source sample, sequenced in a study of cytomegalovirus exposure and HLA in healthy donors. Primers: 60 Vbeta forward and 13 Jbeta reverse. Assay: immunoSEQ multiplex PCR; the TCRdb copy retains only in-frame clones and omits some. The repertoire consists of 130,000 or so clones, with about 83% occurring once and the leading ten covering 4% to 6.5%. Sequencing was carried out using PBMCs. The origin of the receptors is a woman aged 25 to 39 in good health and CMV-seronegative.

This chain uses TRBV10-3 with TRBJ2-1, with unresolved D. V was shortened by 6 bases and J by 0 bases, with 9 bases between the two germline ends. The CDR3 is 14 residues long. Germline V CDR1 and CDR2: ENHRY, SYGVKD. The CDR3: CAISPSSSYNEQFF. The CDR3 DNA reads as TGTGCCATCAGCCCTTCTAGCTCCTACAATGAGCAGTTCTTC.

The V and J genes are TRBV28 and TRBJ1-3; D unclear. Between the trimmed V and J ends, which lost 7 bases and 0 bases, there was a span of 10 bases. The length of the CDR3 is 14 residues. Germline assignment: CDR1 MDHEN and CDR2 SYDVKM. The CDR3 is CASKYRSSGNTIYF. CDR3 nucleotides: TGTGCCAGCAAGTACCGGAGCTCTGGAAACACCATATATTTT.

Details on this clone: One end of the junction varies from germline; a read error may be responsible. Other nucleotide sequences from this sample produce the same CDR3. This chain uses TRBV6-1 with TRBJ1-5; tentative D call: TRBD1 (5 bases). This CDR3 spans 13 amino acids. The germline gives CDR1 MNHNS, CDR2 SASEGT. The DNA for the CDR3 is TGTGCCAGCATGGGGCAGATCAATCAGCCCCAGCATTTC. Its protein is CASMGQINQPQHF.

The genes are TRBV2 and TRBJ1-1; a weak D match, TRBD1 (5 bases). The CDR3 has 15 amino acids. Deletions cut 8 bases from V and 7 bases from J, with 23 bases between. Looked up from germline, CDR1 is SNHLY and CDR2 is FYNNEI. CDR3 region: CASSPGGGPQDEAFF. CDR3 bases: TGTGCCAGCTCCCCTGGGGGGGGTCCTCAGGATGAAGCTTTCTTT.

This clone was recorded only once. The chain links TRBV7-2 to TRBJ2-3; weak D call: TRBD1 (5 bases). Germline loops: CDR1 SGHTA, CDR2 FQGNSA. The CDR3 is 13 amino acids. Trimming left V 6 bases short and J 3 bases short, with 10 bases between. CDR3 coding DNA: TGTGCCAGCAGGGGGCGCTCGACAGATACGCAGTATTTT. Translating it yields CASRGRSTDTQYF.

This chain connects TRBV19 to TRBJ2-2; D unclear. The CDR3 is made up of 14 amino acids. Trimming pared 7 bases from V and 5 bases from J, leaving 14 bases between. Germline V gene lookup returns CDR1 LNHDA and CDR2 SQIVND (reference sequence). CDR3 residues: CASTWVPRTGELFF. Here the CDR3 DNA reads TGTGCCAGTACCTGGGTGCCCAGGACCGGGGAGCTGTTTTTT.

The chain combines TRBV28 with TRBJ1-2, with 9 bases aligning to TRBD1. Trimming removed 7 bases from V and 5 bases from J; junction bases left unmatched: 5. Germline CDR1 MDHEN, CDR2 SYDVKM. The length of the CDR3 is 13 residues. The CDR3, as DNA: TGTGCCAGCATTACAGGGGGCGCTTATGGCTACACCTTC. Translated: CASITGGAYGYTF.

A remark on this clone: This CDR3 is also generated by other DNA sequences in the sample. The CDR3 protein is CAWSSPGISGNTIYF. CDR3 in DNA: TGTGCCTGGAGTTCCCCGGGAATCTCTGGAAACACCATATATTTT. The chain links TRBV30 to TRBJ1-3; D gene ambiguous. Trimming pared 2 bases from V and 0 bases from J, leaving 11 bases between. The CDR3 sequence is 15 residues long. The germline V gene has CDR1 GTSNPN and CDR2 SVGIG (reference sequence).

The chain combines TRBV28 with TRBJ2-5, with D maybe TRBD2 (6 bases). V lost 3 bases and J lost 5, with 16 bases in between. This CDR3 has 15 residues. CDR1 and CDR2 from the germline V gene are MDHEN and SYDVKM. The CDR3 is CASSFPGQGGETQYF. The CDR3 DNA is TGTGCCAGCAGTTTTCCCGGGCAGGGAGGTGAGACCCAGTACTTC.

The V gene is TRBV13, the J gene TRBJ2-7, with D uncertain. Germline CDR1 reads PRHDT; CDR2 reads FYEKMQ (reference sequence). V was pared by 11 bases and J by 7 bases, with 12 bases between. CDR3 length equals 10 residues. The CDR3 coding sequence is TGTGCCCCACCGTGGCAAGAGCAGTACTTC. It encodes CAPPWQEQYF.

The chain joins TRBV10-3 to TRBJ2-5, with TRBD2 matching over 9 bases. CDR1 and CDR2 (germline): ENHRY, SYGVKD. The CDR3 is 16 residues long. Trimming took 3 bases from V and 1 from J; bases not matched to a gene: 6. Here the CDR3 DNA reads TGTGCCATCAGTGACCGCACGCGGGAGGGCCAAGAGACCCAGTACTTC. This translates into CAISDRTREGQETQYF.

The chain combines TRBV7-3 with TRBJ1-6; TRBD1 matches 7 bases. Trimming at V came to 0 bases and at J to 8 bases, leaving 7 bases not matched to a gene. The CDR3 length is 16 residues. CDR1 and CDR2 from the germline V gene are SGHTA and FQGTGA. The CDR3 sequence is CASSLTIDREHSPLHF. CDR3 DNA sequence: TGTGCCAGCAGCTTAACGATTGACAGGGAACATTCACCCCTCCACTTT. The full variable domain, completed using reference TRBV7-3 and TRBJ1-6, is GAGVSQTPSNKVTEKGKYVELRCDPISGHTALYWYRQSLGQGPEFLIYFQGTGAADDSGLPNDRFFAVRPEGSVSTLKIQRTERGDSAVYLCASSLTIDREHSPLHFGNGTRLTVT.

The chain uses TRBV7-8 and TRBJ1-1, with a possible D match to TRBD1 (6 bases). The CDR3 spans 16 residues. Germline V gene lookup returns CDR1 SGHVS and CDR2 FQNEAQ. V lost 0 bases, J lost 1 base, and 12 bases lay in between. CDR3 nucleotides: TGTGCCAGCAGCTTAGCGCAGGCGGGGGCGAACACTGAAGCTTTCTTT. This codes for CASSLAQAGANTEAFF.

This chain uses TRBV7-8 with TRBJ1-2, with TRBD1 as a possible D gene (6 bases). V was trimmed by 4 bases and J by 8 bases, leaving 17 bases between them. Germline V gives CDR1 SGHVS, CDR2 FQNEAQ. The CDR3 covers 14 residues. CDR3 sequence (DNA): TGTGCCAGCAGCTCGCCCGGACAGCCTTGGGGCTACACCTTC. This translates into CASSSPGQPWGYTF.

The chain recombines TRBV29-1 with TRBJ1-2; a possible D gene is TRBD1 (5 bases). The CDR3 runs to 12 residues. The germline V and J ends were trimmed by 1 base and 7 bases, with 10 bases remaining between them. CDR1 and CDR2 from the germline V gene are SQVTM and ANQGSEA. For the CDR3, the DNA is TGCAGCGTTGAAGGTCCGGGGGGTGGCTACACCTTC. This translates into CSVEGPGGGYTF.

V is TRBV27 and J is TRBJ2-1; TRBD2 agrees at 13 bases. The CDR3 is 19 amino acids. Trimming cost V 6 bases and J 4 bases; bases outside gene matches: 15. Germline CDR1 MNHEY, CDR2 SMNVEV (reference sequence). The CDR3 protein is CASRRAGLAGERGYNEQFF. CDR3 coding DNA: TGTGCCAGCAGGCGAGCAGGACTAGCGGGAGAACGGGGATACAATGAGCAGTTCTTC.

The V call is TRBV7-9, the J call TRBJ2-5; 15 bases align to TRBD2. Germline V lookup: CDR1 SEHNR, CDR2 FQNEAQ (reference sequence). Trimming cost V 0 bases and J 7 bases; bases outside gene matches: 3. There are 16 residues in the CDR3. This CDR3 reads CASSLAGTSGRRTQYF. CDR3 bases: TGTGCCAGCAGCTTAGCGGGGACTAGCGGGAGGAGGACCCAGTACTTC. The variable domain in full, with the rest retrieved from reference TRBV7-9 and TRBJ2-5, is DTGVSQNPRHKITKRGQNVTFRCDPISEHNRLYWYRQTLGQGPEFLTYFQNEAQLEKSRLLSDRFSAERPKGSFSTLEIQRTEQGDSAMYLCASSLAGTSGRRTQYFGPGTRLLVL.